This TCR beta chain was found in a study of memory CD4+ T cells and cytomegalovirus serostatus. Single viable CD3+CD4+CD8-CD45RO+ cells were sorted as the memory CD4+ T cells. The CDR3 runs 12 residues. V was shortened by 4 bases and J by 7 bases, with 8 bases between the two germline ends. Germline lookup yields CDR1 SNHLY and CDR2 FYNNEI. Libraries were prepared by immunoSEQ multiplex PCR; TCRdb keeps only in-frame clonotypes and omits some of them. The sample yields about 60,000 clones, 70% to 80% seen once. This clonotype was obtained from an adult in good health and CMV-seropositive. This chain joins TRBV2 and TRBJ2-1; no clear D gene. The sample was memory CD4+ T cells from blood. The CDR3 here is CASSGRNNEQFF. For the CDR3, the DNA is TGTGCCAGCAGTGGCCGGAATAATGAGCAGTTCTTC.